The clone carrying this T cell receptor beta chain was seen ten or more times. CDR1 is MNHEY and CDR2 is SVGAGI in the germline V gene. The CDR3 has 15 residues. V dropped 0 bases and J dropped 4 bases, with 13 bases sitting between them. The data stem from a study of early T cells in non-severe SARS-CoV-2 infection. MiXCR was run by TCRdb on the 5' RACE reads, yielding one entry per CDR3 protein. The top ten clones hold around 4.2% of a sample with approximately 23,000 distinct CDR3 sequences, 3.5% to 4.5% of them seen once. V gene TRBV6-5 combines with J gene TRBJ2-7; D is unresolved. Sequenced material: whole blood. The receptor's source is an adult who was a healthcare worker with PCR-confirmed SARS-CoV-2 infection or an uninfected control (not recorded which). CDR3 amino acids: CASSYSPADGYEQYF. CDR3 in DNA: TGTGCCAGCAGTTACTCCCCCGCGGACGGGTACGAGCAGTACTTC.